This TCR beta chain emerged from a study of cytomegalovirus exposure and HLA in healthy donors. The wider study: Earlier, 150 million to 200 million T cells were analyzed, and fewer than 120 million unique TCR beta sequences were found among them.

The CDR3 spans 14 residues. Deletions cut 3 bases from V and 7 bases from J, with 15 bases between. This clone appeared a few times. Its matching antigen is unknown. General study findings and limits: In a later analysis, HLA-C alleles had the fewest associated TCRs, DRB1 alleles the most. Most TCRs appeared rarely, but some public TCRs recurred in many donors. TCR beta chain V- and J-gene trimming was linked, in a later analysis, to a missense variant in DCLRE1C.

PCR amplification relied on 60 Vbeta primers (plus 13 Jbeta primers). The assay was immunoSEQ multiplex PCR, and TCRdb's table has in-frame clones only and misses some. The sample lists 100,000 to 150,000 clones; less than 80% were seen once. The chain couples TRBV23-1 to TRBJ1-2; tentative D call: TRBD1 (6 bases). TRBV23-1 is given ORF status, its function remaining uncertain. The sequence derives from a middle-aged man in good health and CMV-seropositive. Material: PBMCs. CDR3 in amino acids: CASSHTGRVGGYTF. The CDR3 DNA sequence: TGCGCCAGCAGTCACACAGGGCGGGTAGGTGGCTACACCTTC.